These 4 T cell receptor beta chains originate from one sample sequenced in a study of early T cells in non-severe SARS-CoV-2 infection. TCRdb called the 5' RACE reads again in MiXCR, with one record for every CDR3 protein. The sample lists about 48,000 distinct CDR3 sequences; approximately 7.5% were seen once. The specimen was whole blood. The receptors shown here come from an adult who was a healthcare worker with PCR-confirmed SARS-CoV-2 infection or an uninfected control (not recorded which).

This clonotype was picked up a small number of times. The CDR3 loop reads CASSVVNEQYF. CDR3 sequence (DNA): TGTGCCAGCAGTGTCGTTAACGAGCAGTACTTC. This chain uses TRBV2 with TRBJ2-7; D is unresolved. Germline lookup yields CDR1 SNHLY and CDR2 FYNNEI. Trimming cost V 4 bases and J 5 bases, with 6 bases left between them. This CDR3 has 11 amino acids.

This clonotype has a count of ten or more. CDR3 coding DNA: TGTGCCAGCTCTCCTCAGGGGGCTTCCTACAATGAGCAGTTCTTC. Residues: CASSPQGASYNEQFF. The genes are TRBV18 and TRBJ2-1; 8 bases fit TRBD1. Germline loops: CDR1 KGHSH, CDR2 LQKENI. J lost 1 base, V lost 6 bases, and 5 bases had no gene match. The CDR3 spans 15 residues. The entire variable domain, with the rest obtained from reference TRBV18 and TRBJ2-1, is as follows: NAGVMQNPRHLVRRRGQEARLRCSPMKGHSHVYWYRQLPEEGLKFMVYLQKENIIDESGMPKERFSAEFPKEGPSILRIQQVVRGDSAAYFCASSPQGASYNEQFFGPGTRLTVL.

This clonotype came up a few times. V gene TRBV2 combines with J gene TRBJ2-1; perhaps TRBD1 as D (6 bases). This CDR3 is built from 12 residues. Germline V gene sequence: CDR1 SNHLY, CDR2 FYNNEI. V gave up 6 bases and J gave up 5 bases, with 8 bases separating them. This CDR3 is CASRNRDNEQFF. The CDR3 DNA sequence: TGTGCCAGCAGAAACAGGGACAATGAGCAGTTCTTC.

This chain uses TRBV12-3 or TRBV12-4 with TRBJ2-3; TRBD2 agrees at 11 bases. Trimming at V came to 3 bases and at J to 3 bases, leaving 2 bases not matched to a gene. This CDR3 has 15 residues. The CDR3 nucleotides read TGTGCCAGCAGTTTGACTAGCGGGGAAACAGATACGCAGTATTTT. It specifies CASSLTSGETDTQYF.